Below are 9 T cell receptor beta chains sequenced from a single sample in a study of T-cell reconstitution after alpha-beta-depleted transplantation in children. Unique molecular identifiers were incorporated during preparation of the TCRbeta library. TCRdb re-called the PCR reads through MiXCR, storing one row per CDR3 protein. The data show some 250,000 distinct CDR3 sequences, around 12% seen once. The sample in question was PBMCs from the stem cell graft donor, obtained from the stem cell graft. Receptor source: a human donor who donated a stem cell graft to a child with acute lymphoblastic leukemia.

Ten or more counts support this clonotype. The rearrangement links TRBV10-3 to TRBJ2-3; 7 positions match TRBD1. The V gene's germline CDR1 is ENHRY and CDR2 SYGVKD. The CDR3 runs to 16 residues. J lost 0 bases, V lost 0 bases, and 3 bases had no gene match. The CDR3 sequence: CAISESGTASTDTQYF. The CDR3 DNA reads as TGTGCCATCAGTGAGTCGGGGACAGCTAGCACAGATACGCAGTATTTT.

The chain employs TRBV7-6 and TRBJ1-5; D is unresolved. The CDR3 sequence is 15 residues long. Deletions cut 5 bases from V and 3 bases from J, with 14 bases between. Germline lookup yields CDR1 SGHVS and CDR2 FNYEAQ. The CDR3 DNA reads TGTGCCAGCAGCGCCCTTCGGGGTTTCAATCAGCCCCAGCATTTT. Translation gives CASSALRGFNQPQHF.

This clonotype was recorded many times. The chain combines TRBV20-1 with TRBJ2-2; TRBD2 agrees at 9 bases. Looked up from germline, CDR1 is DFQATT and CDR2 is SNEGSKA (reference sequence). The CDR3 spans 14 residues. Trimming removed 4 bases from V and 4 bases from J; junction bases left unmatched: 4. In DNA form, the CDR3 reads TGCAGTGCTATTAGCGGGGGCAGCACCGGGGAGCTGTTTTTT. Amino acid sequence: CSAISGGSTGELFF.

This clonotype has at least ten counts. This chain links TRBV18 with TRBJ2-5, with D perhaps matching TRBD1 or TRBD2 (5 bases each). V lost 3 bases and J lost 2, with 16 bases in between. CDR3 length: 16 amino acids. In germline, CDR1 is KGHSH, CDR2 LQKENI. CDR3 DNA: TGTGCCAGCTCACCGGGTATAGGCTGGGGGCAAGAGACCCAGTACTTC. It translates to CASSPGIGWGQETQYF.

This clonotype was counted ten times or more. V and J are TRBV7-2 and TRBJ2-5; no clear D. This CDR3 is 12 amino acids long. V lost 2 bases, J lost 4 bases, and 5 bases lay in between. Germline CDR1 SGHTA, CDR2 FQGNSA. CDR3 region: CASSLFGETQYF. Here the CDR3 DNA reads TGTGCCAGCAGCTTATTCGGAGAGACCCAGTACTTC.

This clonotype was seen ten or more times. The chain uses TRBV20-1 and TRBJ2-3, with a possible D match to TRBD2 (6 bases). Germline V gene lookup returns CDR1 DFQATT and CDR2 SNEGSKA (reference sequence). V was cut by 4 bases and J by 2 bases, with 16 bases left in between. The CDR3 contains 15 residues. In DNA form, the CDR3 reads TGCAGTGCTATGGGACTCCGTTCCTTCACAGATACGCAGTATTTT. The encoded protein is CSAMGLRSFTDTQYF.

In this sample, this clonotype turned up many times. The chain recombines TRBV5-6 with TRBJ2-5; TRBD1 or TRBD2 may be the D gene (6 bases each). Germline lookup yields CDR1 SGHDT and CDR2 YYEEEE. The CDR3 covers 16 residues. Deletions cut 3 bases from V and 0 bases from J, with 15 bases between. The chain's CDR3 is CASSYGGGPNQETQYF. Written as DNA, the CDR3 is TGTGCCAGCAGCTACGGAGGGGGGCCCAACCAAGAGACCCAGTACTTC.

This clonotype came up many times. The CDR3 nucleotides are TGTGCCAGCAGTGAAGGTACGGCTGACTACAATGAGCAGTTCTTC. Protein sequence: CASSEGTADYNEQFF. The chain employs TRBV25-1 and TRBJ2-1; no clear D. The germline gives CDR1 MGHDK, CDR2 SYGVNS. V was shortened by 2 bases and J by 3 bases, with 11 bases between the two germline ends. This CDR3 region has 15 residues.

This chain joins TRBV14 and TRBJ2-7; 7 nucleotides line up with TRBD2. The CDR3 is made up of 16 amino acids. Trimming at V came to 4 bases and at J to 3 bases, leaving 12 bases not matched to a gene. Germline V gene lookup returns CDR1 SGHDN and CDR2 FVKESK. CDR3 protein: CASSPVGVAGSYEQYF. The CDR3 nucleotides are TGTGCCAGCAGCCCCGTTGGGGTAGCGGGTAGCTACGAGCAGTACTTC.